This T cell receptor beta chain was obtained from a study of read filtering for tumor transcriptome and immune sequencing. Study-level information: By R-ISS, stages I, II and III held 8, 16 and 7 patients. Whole-transcriptome libraries were prepared after DNase treatment. Findings and limits, study-wide: IR-seq captured clonotypes deeper and more reliably than RNA-seq.

The CDR3 is 10 residues long. Germline assignment: CDR1 DFQATT and CDR2 SNEGSKA (reference sequence). From roughly 390 ng of RNA, a library with molecular barcoded alpha/delta and beta/gamma adaptors was made. TCRdb reanalysed the reads using MiXCR and keeps one entry per CDR3 protein. Among tens of thousands of distinct CDR3 sequences listed, about a fifth were seen once. A word on this clonotype: The antigen is not known.

This clonotype originated in a donor at least 40 years old with multiple myeloma. The chain has TRBV20-1 and TRBJ2-5; D is possibly TRBD1 (5 bases). The specimen sequenced was a population of CD138-negative cells sorted from bone marrow. CDR3 DNA: TGCAGCCTTCCAGGGCCCACCCAGTACTTC. Translating gives CSLPGPTQYF.